A selection of T cell receptor beta chains follows, all from one sample in a study of T-cell memory formation after mild COVID-19. From the 5' RACE reads, TCRdb called clonotypes with MiXCR, one entry per CDR3 protein. The sample has about 130,000 distinct CDR3 sequences; approximately 15% are singletons. Input material: PBMCs or a T cell subset sorted from them (not recorded which). These receptors were collected from an adult woman who had mild COVID-19 (a few samples of this study predate the infection). Cell type and time point are not known. Both conserved end residues are part of each CDR3. D genes are given only for firm matches. The listing skips clone size in some rows; elsewhere it reads once, few, many or a size class.

V	D	size	J	DNA	CDR3
TRBV7-9	.	.	TRBJ2-1	TGTGCCAGCAGCTTAGAATCCGACGAGCAGTTCTTC	CASSLESDEQFF
TRBV7-6	.	.	TRBJ2-5	TGTGCCAGCAGCTTAAGGGGGAGCTGGGAACAAGAGACCCAGTACTTC	CASSLRGSWEQETQYF
TRBV6-5	.	.	TRBJ1-3	TGTGCCAGCAGTTGGGGCAGGGATTCTGGAAACACCATATATTTT	CASSWGRDSGNTIYF
TRBV5-1	TRBD1	few	TRBJ2-4	TGCGCCAGCAGCTTGGGGGGACAGGGTGCAAACATTCAGTACTTC	CASSLGGQGANIQYF
TRBV29-1	.	many	TRBJ2-1	TGCAGCCCGATCCGTCGGGGGCACAATGAGCAGTTCTTC	CSPIRRGHNEQFF
TRBV7-2	TRBD1	few	TRBJ2-2	TGTGCCAGCAGCCGACGCCGGACAGGGGGGACCGGGGAGCTGTTTTTT	CASSRRRTGGTGELFF
TRBV4-3	.	.	TRBJ2-7	TGCGCCAGCAGCCAAGGGTGGACCGCAACCTACGAGCAGTACTTC	CASSQGWTATYEQYF
TRBV12-3/TRBV12-4	.	few	TRBJ2-4	TGTGCCAGCAGTACCTATGGGGATACGGACATTCAGTACTTC	CASSTYGDTDIQYF
TRBV21-1	.	.	TRBJ2-1	TGTGCCAGCACCTTGCCCGACTTGAGCGGCTACAATGAGCAGTTCTTC	CASTLPDLSGYNEQFF
TRBV5-1	TRBD1	.	TRBJ2-2	TGCGCCAGCAGCTTGGGACAGGGGGCTTTTCAACGCGGGGAGCTGTTTTTT	CASSLGQGAFQRGELFF
TRBV5-1	TRBD2	.	TRBJ2-5	TGCGCCAGCAGCCCAGCGGGGGGCCTGGTGGGAGAGACCCAGTACTTC	CASSPAGGLVGETQYF
TRBV7-2	.	.	TRBJ1-2	TGTGCCAGCAGCCCCCTCGGGGGGGGCGTTAACTATGGCTACACCTTC	CASSPLGGGVNYGYTF
TRBV10-3	TRBD2	few	TRBJ2-1	TGTGCCATCGGACTAGCGGGAGATAGGGGGAATGAGCAGTTCTTC	CAIGLAGDRGNEQFF
TRBV20-1	TRBD2	few	TRBJ2-7	TGCAGTGCTAGGGCCGGGGGGGTTAAAGGCGAGCAGTACTTC	CSARAGGVKGEQYF
TRBV6-5	TRBD1	.	TRBJ1-1	TGTGCCAGCAGTTATTACAGGGGGAACACTGAAGCTTTCTTT	CASSYYRGNTEAFF
TRBV5-6	TRBD1	few	TRBJ2-7	TGTGCCAGCAGCTTGGCCGGGACAGGGGAGAGCGAGCAGTACTTC	CASSLAGTGESEQYF
TRBV7-9	TRBD1	.	TRBJ2-2	TGTGCCAGCAGCGGACAGGGGGAGGTGCCTACCGGGGAGCTGTTTTTT	CASSGQGEVPTGELFF
TRBV7-2	TRBD1	.	TRBJ2-1	TGTGCCAGCAGCTTCGACAGGGGGGTCTACAATGAGCAGTTCTTC	CASSFDRGVYNEQFF
TRBV5-1	TRBD2	.	TRBJ2-1	TGCGCCAGCAGCCGGACTAGCGGGGGCCTCTATGAGCAGTTCTTC	CASSRTSGGLYEQFF
TRBV20-1	TRBD2	.	TRBJ2-5	TGCAGTGCTGGTAGCGGGGGGGTTCGGAAGACCCAGTACTTC	CSAGSGGVRKTQYF
TRBV7-2	TRBD2	few	TRBJ2-3	TGTGCCAGCAGCTTAGCGGCACTAGCGGGAGGGCCTGGGGCAGATACGCAGTATTTT	CASSLAALAGGPGADTQYF
TRBV12-3/TRBV12-4	.	many	TRBJ1-1	TGTGCCAGCAGTTTACAGGGAGGGTTGAACACTGAAGCTTTCTTT	CASSLQGGLNTEAFF
TRBV7-8	.	.	TRBJ1-4	TGTGCCAGCAGCTTAAGCCCTATGGGGGAAAAACTGTTTTTT	CASSLSPMGEKLFF
TRBV4-3	.	.	TRBJ1-2	TGCGCCAGCAGCCCAGACACAGGGAGGGATGGCTACACCTTC	CASSPDTGRDGYTF